The sequence of this T cell receptor beta chain was determined in a study of T cells after yellow fever vaccination. Across the whole study: The authors prepared low-cell-number fractions using SMART-Seq v4 Ultra Low Input. General observations from the study: Reappearance after the booster was seen for most primary-vaccination clones, at approximately 97% CD4 and roughly 90% CD8.

Comments on this clonotype: Its antigen is currently unknown.

Template switching with 5'RACE generated the TCR cDNA and added a universal primer site and UMIs. MiXCR, run by TCRdb on the 5' RACE reads, gives a single entry per CDR3 protein. The table lists about 500,000 distinct CDR3 sequences, 17% of them singletons, with 15% to 20% in the top ten. The material was PBMCs, obtained 5 days after the first yellow fever vaccination. This TCR came from a man between 18 and 29 years old who received the YFV17D yellow fever vaccine.

The CDR3 is CASSYEAGAYEQYV. The CDR3 DNA follows: TGTGCCAGCAGTTACGAGGCGGGGGCCTACGAGCAGTACGTC. The chain recombines TRBV6-2 or TRBV6-3 with TRBJ2-7, with 7 nucleotides matching TRBD2. Germline values: CDR1 MNHEY, CDR2 SVGEGT. The CDR3 is 14 residues long. V was clipped by 2 bases and J by 2 bases; unmatched bases: 3.